One sample yielded the 12 T cell receptor beta chains listed below, sequenced in a study of T-cell reconstitution after alpha-beta-depleted transplantation in children. The library targeted TCRbeta and was prepared with unique molecular identifiers. TCRdb fed the PCR reads into MiXCR, producing one record per CDR3 protein. Of roughly 400,000 distinct CDR3 sequences listed, about 20% are singletons. Source: PBMCs from the stem cell graft donor, taken from the stem cell graft. Receptors were obtained from a human donor who donated a stem cell graft to a child with acute myeloid leukemia.

The V call is TRBV5-5, the J call TRBJ2-5; no reliable D call. Germline V lookup: CDR1 SGHKS, CDR2 YYEKEE (reference sequence). V lost 0 bases to trimming and J lost 7 bases, with 4 bases between them. This CDR3 comprises 11 residues. The CDR3 DNA is TGTGCCAGCAGCTTGGAAGTGACCCAGTACTTC. Protein: CASSLEVTQYF.

Here the CDR3 reads CASSHLAGVNTGELFF. CDR3 DNA: TGTGCCAGCAGTCATCTAGCGGGAGTCAACACCGGGGAGCTGTTTTTT. The chain carries TRBV28 and TRBJ2-2; TRBD2 matches at 10 bases. This CDR3 has 16 amino acids. Per germline, CDR1 MDHEN and CDR2 SYDVKM. V lost 5 bases to trimming and J lost 2 bases; unmatched junction nucleotides: 5.

The table lists this clonotype with a few counts. The V and J genes are TRBV7-8 and TRBJ2-2; D might be TRBD2 (5 bases). The V and J ends lost 8 bases and 5 bases respectively, with 12 bases between them. The CDR3 covers 13 residues. Germline V gene sequence: CDR1 SGHVS, CDR2 FQNEAQ. CDR3 loop: CASFGVTTGELFF. The CDR3 DNA follows: TGTGCCAGCTTCGGGGTTACAACCGGGGAGCTGTTTTTT.

The chain is built from TRBV10-3 and TRBJ1-6; D unclear. Trimming took 3 bases from V and 3 from J, leaving 3 bases between them. Germline CDR1 and CDR2: ENHRY and SYGVKD. The CDR3 is made up of 13 amino acids. CDR3 sequence (DNA): TGTGCCATCAGTGACCTCTATAATTCACCCCTCCACTTT. Translating gives CAISDLYNSPLHF.

The V gene is TRBV19, the J gene TRBJ1-1; perhaps TRBD1 as D (5 bases). CDR3 size: 14 residues. Trimming took 6 bases from V and 5 from J, leaving 16 bases between them. CDR1 and CDR2 (germline): LNHDA, SQIVND (reference sequence). In nucleotides, the CDR3 is TGTGCCAGTAGACCGGACGAGGGGAGGACTGAAGCTTTCTTT. This gives the protein CASRPDEGRTEAFF.

This clonotype was seen a handful of times. The rearrangement joins TRBV12-3 or TRBV12-4 to TRBJ1-5, with a tentative D call TRBD1 (5 bases). V was shortened by 7 bases and J by 7 bases, with 20 bases between the two germline ends. The CDR3 length is 15 residues. This chain's CDR3 is CASTSQSGERQPQHF. The CDR3 DNA is TGTGCCAGCACCTCCCAGTCGGGGGAACGACAGCCCCAGCATTTT.

This clonotype was seen only a few times. The rearrangement links TRBV4-1 to TRBJ2-7, with D possibly being TRBD1 (6 bases). The germline CDR1 and CDR2 sequences are MGHRA and YSYEKL. This CDR3 spans 15 amino acids. V dropped 0 bases and J dropped 4 bases, with 13 bases sitting between them. CDR3 sequence reads: CASSQEFQGLYEQYF. The DNA for the CDR3 is TGCGCCAGCAGCCAAGAATTCCAGGGGCTGTACGAGCAGTACTTC.

The chain links TRBV15 to TRBJ2-1; 7 bases are shared with TRBD2. This CDR3 contains 15 residues. Germline trimming cut 1 base from V and 7 bases from J; bases unmatched to any gene: 7. CDR1 and CDR2 (germline): LNHNV, YYDKDF (reference sequence). CDR3 DNA sequence: TGTGCCACCAGCAGAGCCAGCGGGACCCGGAATGAGCAGTTCTTC. This encodes CATSRASGTRNEQFF. The full variable domain, its missing parts supplied by reference TRBV15 and TRBJ2-1, is DAMVIQNPRYQVTQFGKPVTLSCSQTLNHNVMYWYQQKSSQAPKLLFHYYDKDFNNEADTPDNFQSRRPNTSFCFLDIRSPGLGDTAMYLCATSRASGTRNEQFFGPGTRLTVL.

The chain has TRBV20-1 and TRBJ2-2; TRBD1 might be the D (5 bases). The CDR3 consists of 15 residues. V lost 3 bases to trimming and J lost 2 bases, with 13 bases between them. Germline V lookup: CDR1 DFQATT, CDR2 SNEGSKA (reference sequence). The CDR3 loop reads CSASPSQGNTGELFF. CDR3 in DNA: TGCAGTGCTAGTCCGAGTCAGGGCAACACCGGGGAGCTGTTTTTT.

The rearrangement uses TRBV12-3 or TRBV12-4 and TRBJ2-1; no clear D. V lost 3 bases, J lost 4 bases, and 10 bases lay in between. The CDR3 spans 14 residues. The CDR3 DNA sequence: TGTGCCAGCAGTTTCGACTTCTCTTACAATGAGCAGTTCTTC. Translated: CASSFDFSYNEQFF.

The gene calls are TRBV20-1 and TRBJ2-1; 16 bases fit TRBD2. The CDR3 consists of 17 residues. J gave up 2 bases and V 6 bases, and 7 bases lay outside the gene matches. Germline V gene data show CDR1 as DFQATT and CDR2 as SNEGSKA (reference sequence). The CDR3 coding sequence is TGCAGTGCGAGGGGACTAGCGGGAGGGGTCACCTACAATGAGCAGTTCTTC. This codes for CSARGLAGGVTYNEQFF.

At least ten counts were recorded for this clonotype. The J gene is TRBJ2-1, the V gene TRBV6-5, with 7 bases lining up with TRBD2. Germline V gene lookup returns CDR1 MNHEY and CDR2 SVGAGI. The trim removed 0 bases at V and 8 bases at J, leaving 4 bases unmatched. The CDR3 has 14 amino acids. This CDR3 is CASSYSGGGDEQFF. For the CDR3, the DNA is TGTGCCAGCAGTTACTCTGGGGGGGGGGATGAGCAGTTCTTC.